The 31 T cell receptor beta chains presented below share a single source sample, sequenced in a study of post-analysis software for immune sequencing data. The study's findings and limits: TRBV5-6, TRBV5-1 and TRBV20-1 belonged to a set of roughly 5 TRBV segments that were more frequent in patients than controls.

These receptors have no known antigen. TCR beta libraries were prepared from cDNA with unique molecular identifiers. TCRdb reprocessed the PCR reads with MiXCR, giving one entry per CDR3 protein. The data show 800,000 to 950,000 distinct CDR3 sequences, approximately 57% seen once. The sample taken for sequencing was blood. The receptors derive from a girl aged 5-17 years with multiple sclerosis.

The chain joins TRBV10-3 to TRBJ2-7; perhaps TRBD1 as D (5 bases). The end of the DNA fits TRBJ2-5 better, so the J call may be wrong. CDR1 and CDR2 from the germline V gene are ENHRY and SYGVKD. There are 13 residues in the CDR3. The chain's CDR3 is CAISATDSGTQYF. Here the CDR3 DNA reads TGTGCCATCAGTGCGACAGACTCCGGGACCCAGTACTTC.

The chain joins TRBV7-9 to TRBJ2-4; no clear D gene. Per the germline V gene, CDR1 is SEHNR and CDR2 is FQNEAQ (reference sequence). This CDR3 region has 13 residues. Trimming cost V 8 bases and J 12 bases, with 20 bases left between them. CDR3: CASGTRPGYHQYF. The CDR3 nucleotides are TGTGCCAGCGGTACACGTCCCGGATATCATCAGTACTTC.

This clonotype was counted between two and nine times. The V and J genes are TRBV6-2 or TRBV6-3 and TRBJ2-7; D possibly corresponds to TRBD1 (5 bases). V lost 9 bases, J lost 2 bases, and 17 bases lay in between. The germline V gene encodes CDR1 MNHEY and CDR2 SVGEGT. The CDR3 has 14 residues. This CDR3 is CASGLTESAYEQYF. The DNA of the CDR3 is TGTGCCAGTGGGCTGACAGAATCCGCCTACGAGCAGTACTTC.

In this sample, this clonotype turned up a few times. V and J are TRBV6-1 and TRBJ2-3, with a weak D call TRBD2 (5 bases). V was cut by 10 bases and J by 0 bases, with 11 bases left in between. The CDR3 runs 13 residues. CDR1 is MNHNS, CDR2 SASEGT, per germline. CDR3 protein: CAIRGSSTDTQYF. CDR3 bases: TGTGCCATCCGAGGGTCAAGCACAGATACGCAGTATTTT.

This chain uses TRBV6-6 with TRBJ2-7; 7 bases fit TRBD2. V lost 6 bases to trimming and J lost 1 base; unmatched junction nucleotides: 12. Germline CDR1 and CDR2: MNHNY and SVGAGI (reference sequence). The length of the CDR3 is 16 residues. Written as DNA, the CDR3 is TGTGCCAGCAGCCCCACGCGGGGGTGGGGATCCTACGAGCAGTACTTC. Translating gives CASSPTRGWGSYEQYF.

The chain joins TRBV5-1 to TRBJ2-1; a weak D match, TRBD2 (6 bases). The CDR3 sequence is 16 residues long. Germline V gene data show CDR1 as SGHRS and CDR2 as YFSETQ. V shed 4 bases and J shed 6 bases, with 20 bases lying between them. The CDR3 coding sequence is TGCGCCAGCAGCCGAGGAGGGCCCCCACCCTCCAATGAGCAGTTCTTC. Amino acids: CASSRGGPPPSNEQFF.

This clonotype was seen more than once but under ten times. The chain couples TRBV5-1 to TRBJ2-3; tentative D call: TRBD1 (6 bases). The CDR3 extends over 16 amino acids. CDR1 and CDR2 (germline): SGHRS, YFSETQ. The V gene lost 0 bases and the J gene lost 0 bases, with 11 bases spanning the gap. CDR3 sequence: CASSLGGTLSTDTQYF. CDR3 bases: TGCGCCAGCAGCTTGGGTGGGACACTTAGCACAGATACGCAGTATTTT.

This clonotype occurred once. V is TRBV20-1 and J is TRBJ1-2; 11 bases line up with TRBD1. Trimming at V came to 2 bases and at J to 5 bases, leaving 7 bases not matched to a gene. The germline V gene encodes CDR1 DFQATT and CDR2 SNEGSKA (reference sequence). The CDR3 length is 15 residues. DNA for the CDR3: TGCAGTGCTAGATATGGACAGGGGGCCCGGTATGGCTACACCTTC. This translates into CSARYGQGARYGYTF.

This clonotype was seen a few times. The rearrangement links TRBV29-1 to TRBJ2-1; 9 nucleotides match TRBD1. Germline V gene sequence: CDR1 SQVTM, CDR2 ANQGSEA. CDR3 size: 13 residues. CDR3 protein: CSAPGQGYNEQFF. Written as DNA, the CDR3 is TGCAGTGCACCGGGACAGGGCTACAATGAGCAGTTCTTC.

Only a few counts were recorded for this clonotype. The chain has TRBV7-6 and TRBJ2-5; D is ambiguous. The CDR3 length is 15 residues. Deletions cut 4 bases from V and 1 base from J, with 13 bases between. CDR1 and CDR2 (germline): SGHVS, FNYEAQ. The CDR3, as DNA: TGTGCCAGCAGCTCCGAAGGCCGAAGCCAAGAGACCCAGTACTTC. Translating gives CASSSEGRSQETQYF. Looking up the rest from reference TRBV7-6 and TRBJ2-5 gives the full variable domain: GAGVSQSPRYKVTKRGQDVALRCDPISGHVSLYWYRQALGQGPEFLTYFNYEAQQDKSGLPNDRFSAERPEGSISTLTIQRTEQRDSAMYRCASSSEGRSQETQYFGPGTRLLVL.

This clonotype has just a few counts. This chain links TRBV4-1 with TRBJ1-4; 8 bases map to TRBD1. J was trimmed by 7 bases and V by 1 base; bases with no gene match: 8. This CDR3 region has 16 residues. Germline loops: CDR1 MGHRA, CDR2 YSYEKL. The CDR3 region has the DNA TGCGCCAGCAGCCAAGTAACAGGGGGAGGGGGTGAAAAACTGTTTTTT. Protein product: CASSQVTGGGGEKLFF.

This chain joins TRBV10-3 and TRBJ2-6; tentative D call: TRBD2 (7 bases). The CDR3 has 21 residues. Germline assignment: CDR1 ENHRY and CDR2 SYGVKD. V gave up 2 bases and J gave up 2 bases, with 25 bases separating them. CDR3 amino acids: CAISEAPGGRGAMTGANVLTF. The CDR3 DNA reads as TGTGCCATCAGTGAGGCACCTGGGGGTCGGGGGGCAATGACTGGGGCCAACGTCCTGACTTTC.

CDR3 loop: CAISEGSKGTQYF. CDR3 sequence (DNA): TGTGCCATCAGTGAGGGCAGCAAGGGGACCCAGTACTTC. The chain joins TRBV10-3 to TRBJ2-5, with D hard to call. Trimming took 2 bases from V and 7 from J, leaving 11 bases between them. The V gene's germline CDR1 is ENHRY and CDR2 SYGVKD. The CDR3 runs 13 residues.

This chain uses TRBV5-1 with TRBJ2-3; TRBD2 is a possible D gene (5 bases). The V gene lost 0 bases and the J gene lost 6 bases, with 17 bases spanning the gap. This CDR3 comprises 16 residues. CDR1 is SGHRS, CDR2 YFSETQ, per germline. The chain's CDR3 is CASSLDVGSRVDTQYF. CDR3 nucleotides: TGCGCCAGCAGCTTGGATGTGGGGAGCCGGGTGGATACGCAGTATTTT.

A few counts support this clonotype. The junction differs from germline at one of its ends, possibly a read error. The chain uses TRBV7-3 and TRBJ1-1, with D possibly being TRBD1 (5 bases). Germline V lookup: CDR1 SGHTA, CDR2 FQGTGA. There are 14 residues in the CDR3. CDR3 region: CACSPSRGNTEAFF. CDR3 bases: TGTGCCTGCAGCCCTTCGAGGGGAAACACTGAAGCTTTCTTT.

This clonotype came up a few times. CDR3 sequence reads: CSAHLGTSNQPQHF. Written as DNA, the CDR3 is TGCAGTGCCCACCTAGGGACTAGCAATCAGCCCCAGCATTTT. The rearrangement uses TRBV20-1 and TRBJ1-5; maybe TRBD1 (5 bases). Germline V CDR1 and CDR2: DFQATT, SNEGSKA (reference sequence). This CDR3 is 14 amino acids long. V lost 6 bases and J 0 bases, leaving 12 bases between the germline ends.

This clonotype turned up a few times. V and J are TRBV20-1 and TRBJ2-4; 10 bases line up with TRBD2. The J call may be wrong; the DNA end is better matched by TRBJ2-7. The germline V gene encodes CDR1 DFQATT and CDR2 SNEGSKA (reference sequence). The CDR3 contains 13 residues. The CDR3 protein is CSARDLAGDEQYF. The CDR3 nucleotides read TGCAGTGCTAGAGATCTAGCGGGAGACGAGCAGTACTTC.

This sequence joins TRBV29-1 and TRBJ2-7; D tentatively reads TRBD1 or TRBD2 (5 bases each). The V gene lost 4 bases and the J gene lost 3 bases, with 22 bases spanning the gap. Germline V CDR1 and CDR2: SQVTM, ANQGSEA. The CDR3 has 16 residues. In DNA, the CDR3 is TGCAGCGTTGTTGGGGGTCTCGTGGGCAGTATCTACGAGCAGTACTTC. Amino acids: CSVVGGLVGSIYEQYF.

The chain links TRBV4-1 to TRBJ1-6; no reliable D call. This CDR3 contains 18 residues. The germline gives CDR1 MGHRA, CDR2 YSYEKL. The V gene lost 0 bases and the J gene lost 6 bases, with 18 bases spanning the gap. CDR3 DNA: TGCGCCAGCAGCCAAGAAAGAATGGGCAGGCCTTTTAATTCACCCCTCCACTTT. Its protein product is CASSQERMGRPFNSPLHF.

In its sample, this clonotype was seen once. The chain carries TRBV20-1 and TRBJ1-5; D is undetermined. CDR3 length equals 14 residues. The germline V gene has CDR1 DFQATT and CDR2 SNEGSKA (reference sequence). Trimming pared 6 bases from V and 4 bases from J, leaving 16 bases between. CDR3 in amino acids: CSAGYSASNQPQHF. CDR3 DNA sequence: TGCAGTGCCGGTTATTCAGCCTCTAATCAGCCCCAGCATTTT.

The gene calls are TRBV11-2 and TRBJ1-2; TRBD1 agrees at 9 bases. Germline V gene sequence: CDR1 SGHAT, CDR2 FQNNGV. V was clipped by 4 bases and J by 4 bases; unmatched bases: 7. The CDR3 length is 15 residues. The CDR3 coding sequence is TGTGCCAGCAGCTCGACACAGGGGGCGGGCTATGGCTACACCTTC. It specifies CASSSTQGAGYGYTF.

This clonotype was recorded a few times. The chain carries TRBV14 and TRBJ2-5; D gene uncertain. The CDR3 has 13 residues. V was trimmed by 0 bases and J by 12 bases, leaving 14 bases between them. Germline V gives CDR1 SGHDN, CDR2 FVKESK. The CDR3 here is CASSQEIGVAEYF. DNA of the CDR3: TGTGCCAGCAGCCAAGAAATCGGTGTAGCAGAGTACTTC. Together with reference TRBV14 and TRBJ2-5, the CDR3 gives the full variable domain: EAGVTQFPSHSVIEKGQTVTLRCDPISGHDNLYWYRRVMGKEIKFLLHFVKESKQDESGMPNNRFLAERTGGTYSTLKVQPAELEDSGVYFCASSQEIGVAEYFGPGTRLLVL.

This clonotype was detected a few times. The germline gene is not matched at one end of the junction; a read error may be the cause. The chain is built from TRBV5-1 and TRBJ2-1; unclear D gene. Looked up from germline, CDR1 is SGHRS and CDR2 is YFSETQ. This CDR3 has 14 residues. The CDR3 protein is CASSLEASSNEQFF. The CDR3 DNA reads TGCGCCAGCAGCTTGGAAGCCTCCTCCAATGAGCAGTTCTTC.

This chain uses TRBV3-1 with TRBJ2-1, with 8 nucleotides matching TRBD1. With 3 bases clipped from V and 0 bases from J, the junction kept 13 bases outside the gene matches. CDR1 LGHDT and CDR2 YNNKEL come from the germline V gene (reference sequence). This CDR3 has 19 amino acids. The CDR3: CASSQPTGVSSSSYNEQFF. The CDR3 bases are TGTGCCAGCAGCCAGCCGACAGGGGTCTCTTCAAGCTCCTACAATGAGCAGTTCTTC.

The chain is built from TRBV7-3 and TRBJ2-5; D possibly corresponds to TRBD2 (6 bases). Trimming removed 8 bases at V and 5 bases at J, with 15 bases between. In germline, CDR1 is SGHTA, CDR2 FQGTGA. The CDR3 extends over 13 amino acids. The CDR3 coding sequence is TGTGCCAGCCGACCCCGGGGAGGTGAGACCCAGTACTTC. Translation gives CASRPRGGETQYF.

The chain couples TRBV9 to TRBJ2-3; unclear D gene. The CDR3 has 16 residues. Trimming pared 0 bases from V and 2 bases from J, leaving 13 bases between. Germline CDR1 SGDLS, CDR2 YYNGEE. CDR3 DNA: TGTGCCAGCAGCGTAGGGTCAAGGACCTTCACAGATACGCAGTATTTT. It codes for CASSVGSRTFTDTQYF.

The genes are TRBV18 and TRBJ2-5, with D unresolved. The germline V gene has CDR1 KGHSH and CDR2 LQKENI. Trimming took 3 bases from V and 4 from J, leaving 6 bases between them. CDR3 length: 12 amino acids. CDR3 nucleotide sequence: TGTGCCAGCTCACCGAAAGGAGAGACCCAGTACTTC. Translating it yields CASSPKGETQYF.

V and J are TRBV29-1 and TRBJ2-1; D assignment may be TRBD1 or TRBD2 (5 bases each). The DNA end is a closer match to TRBJ2-7, so the J assignment may be wrong. The CDR3 spans 15 residues. Germline-derived CDR1 and CDR2 are SQVTM and ANQGSEA. CDR3 amino acids: CSVEEVGVEYNEQYF. The CDR3 coding sequence is TGCAGCGTTGAGGAGGTGGGGGTAGAATACAATGAGCAGTACTTC.

The rearrangement uses TRBV20-1 and TRBJ2-4, with 10 bases aligning to TRBD2. CDR3 length equals 13 residues. The V segment lost 6 bases and the J segment 7 bases; nucleotides outside the gene matches: 6. Germline V gene sequence: CDR1 DFQATT, CDR2 SNEGSKA (reference sequence). The CDR3 is CSAPAGGGNIQYF. The CDR3 coding sequence is TGCAGTGCCCCAGCGGGAGGGGGGAACATTCAGTACTTC.

The chain carries TRBV5-5 and TRBJ1-2; TRBD1 matches 11 bases. Looked up from germline, CDR1 is SGHKS and CDR2 is YYEKEE (reference sequence). Trimming cost V 5 bases and J 6 bases; bases outside gene matches: 9. The CDR3 is 15 residues long. The CDR3 loop reads CASSPLDRGLDGYTF. DNA of the CDR3: TGTGCCAGCAGTCCGTTGGACAGGGGGCTAGATGGCTACACCTTC.

The chain uses TRBV3-1 and TRBJ2-5; D is unclear. Germline loops: CDR1 LGHDT, CDR2 YNNKEL (reference sequence). The V end was cut by 7 bases, the J end by 0 bases, with 9 bases between. The CDR3 sequence is 13 residues long. This CDR3 is CASNFYYQETQYF. The CDR3 nucleotides are TGTGCCAGCAACTTCTACTACCAAGAGACCCAGTACTTC.